Listed below are T cell receptor beta chains from one sample, sequenced in a study of blood T cell repertoires in COVID-19. Clones were sequenced by immunoSEQ multiplex PCR, and TCRdb holds only the in-frame ones, with some missing. The sample includes roughly 320,000 clones, more than 85% seen only once; the top ten take over 1%. What was sequenced was peripheral blood. Receptors originate from a man aged 65 to 85 with acute or convalescent COVID-19. Each CDR3 is given without its conserved first and last residue. D genes are given only for firm matches.

J: TRBJ1-5
D: NA
V: TRBV18
CDR3: ASSKEQGSSNQPQH

J: TRBJ2-3
D: NA
V: TRBV7-2
CDR3: ASSLLVSTDTQY

J: TRBJ1-1
D: TRBD1
V: TRBV6-6
CDR3: ASSWGQGANTEAF

J: TRBJ2-7
D: NA
V: TRBV6-1
CDR3: ATLRLAAKAYEQY

J: TRBJ1-1
D: TRBD1
V: TRBV7-8
CDR3: ASSLVGQGRVG

J: TRBJ1-1
D: NA
V: TRBV30
CDR3: AWSPQGGHTEAF

J: TRBJ2-2
D: NA
V: TRBV7-8
CDR3: ASSFQYTGELF

J: TRBJ1-4
D: NA
V: TRBV7-9
CDR3: ASSLGGQEKLF

J: TRBJ2-7
D: NA
V: TRBV28
CDR3: ASSLAAGTYEQY

J: TRBJ1-1
D: NA
V: TRBV5-4
CDR3: ASSLSGDLNTEAF

J: TRBJ2-2
D: NA
V: TRBV25-1
CDR3: ASSGLTNTGELF

J: TRBJ2-5
D: TRBD2
V: TRBV5-1
CDR3: ASNVGSGGEETQY

J: TRBJ1-2
D: NA
V: TRBV7-2
CDR3: ASSPDNNGYT

J: TRBJ2-1
D: NA
V: TRBV21-1
CDR3: ASSKGTGPYNEQF

J: TRBJ1-5
D: TRBD1
V: TRBV7-8
CDR3: ASSLGAGGLGNQPQH

J: TRBJ1-2
D: NA
V: TRBV28
CDR3: ASSLGQGSYGYT

J: TRBJ2-5
D: NA
V: TRBV28
CDR3: ASTLDGSGGETQY

J: TRBJ1-1
D: NA
V: TRBV30
CDR3: AWSALNTEAF

J: TRBJ1-2
D: TRBD1
V: TRBV5-4
CDR3: ASSPGQGDYGYT

J: TRBJ1-2
D: NA
V: TRBV28
CDR3: ASSLPGEGYGYT

J: TRBJ2-1
D: TRBD2
V: TRBV5-4
CDR3: ASSREGTYNEQF

J: TRBJ1-1
D: NA
V: TRBV7-9
CDR3: ASSPQQGIEAF

J: TRBJ2-1
D: TRBD1
V: TRBV7-9
CDR3: ASSSTGGEHHHEQF

J: TRBJ2-7
D: NA
V: TRBV2
CDR3: ASSEYDRED

J: TRBJ1-2
D: TRBD1
V: TRBV19
CDR3: ASSITGTGGVYGYT

J: TRBJ1-6
D: TRBD1
V: TRBV6-1
CDR3: ASSERQGVNSPLH

J: TRBJ2-5
D: NA
V: TRBV5-1
CDR3: ASSLGATETQY

J: TRBJ2-4
D: TRBD2
V: TRBV4-3
CDR3: ASSQALAGAGDIQY

J: TRBJ1-3
D: NA
V: TRBV6-1
CDR3: ASSENTNSGNTIY

J: TRBJ1-2
D: NA
V: TRBV10-3
CDR3: AISEKGGYGYT

J: TRBJ2-5
D: NA
V: TRBV28
CDR3: ASKRGLETQY